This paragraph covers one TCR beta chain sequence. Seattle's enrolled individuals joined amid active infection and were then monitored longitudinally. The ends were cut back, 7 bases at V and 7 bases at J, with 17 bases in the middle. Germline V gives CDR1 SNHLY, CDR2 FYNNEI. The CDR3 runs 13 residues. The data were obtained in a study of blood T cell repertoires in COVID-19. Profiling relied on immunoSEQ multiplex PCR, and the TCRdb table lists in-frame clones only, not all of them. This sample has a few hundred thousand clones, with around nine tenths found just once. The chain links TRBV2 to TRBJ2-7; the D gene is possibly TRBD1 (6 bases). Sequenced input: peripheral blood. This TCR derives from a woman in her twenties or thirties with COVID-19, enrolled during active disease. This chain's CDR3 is CASNPRTAWEQYF. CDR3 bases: TGTGCCAGCAATCCGAGGACAGCGTGGGAGCAGTACTTC. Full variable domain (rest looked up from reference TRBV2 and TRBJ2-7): EPEVTQTPSHQVTQMGQEVILRCVPISNHLYFYWYRQILGQKVEFLVSFYNNEISEKSEIFDDQFSVERPDGSNFTLKIRSTKLEDSAMYFCASNPRTAWEQYFGPGTRLTVT.